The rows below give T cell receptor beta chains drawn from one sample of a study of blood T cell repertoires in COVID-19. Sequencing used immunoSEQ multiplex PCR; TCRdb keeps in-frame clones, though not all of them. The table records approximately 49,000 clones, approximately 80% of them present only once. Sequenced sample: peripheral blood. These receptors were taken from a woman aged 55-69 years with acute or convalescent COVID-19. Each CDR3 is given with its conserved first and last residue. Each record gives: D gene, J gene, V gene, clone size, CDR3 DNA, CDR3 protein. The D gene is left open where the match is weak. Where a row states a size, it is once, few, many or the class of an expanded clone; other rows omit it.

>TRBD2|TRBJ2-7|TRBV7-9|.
TGTGCCAGCAGCTTAGGGGGAGCGGGAGTAACCTACGAGCAGTACTTC
CASSLGGAGVTYEQYF
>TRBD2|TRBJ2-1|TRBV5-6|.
TGTGCCAGCAGCTTGTTGGTCCCTAGCGGGAATATCCATGAGCAGTTCTTC
CASSLLVPSGNIHEQFF
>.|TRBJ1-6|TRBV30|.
TGTGCCTGGAGTCCCAGGGCGACTTCACCCCTCCACTTT
CAWSPRATSPLHF
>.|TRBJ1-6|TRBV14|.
TGTGCCAGCAGCGCCCATTTCGGGGGTTCACCCCTCCACTTT
CASSAHFGGSPLHF
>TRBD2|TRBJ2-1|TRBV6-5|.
TGTGCCAGCAGCCTCACTAGCGGGCAATACAATGAGCAGTTCTTC
CASSLTSGQYNEQFF
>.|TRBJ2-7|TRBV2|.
TGTGCCAGCACGGCAGGAACCTACGAGCAGTACTTC
CASTAGTYEQYF
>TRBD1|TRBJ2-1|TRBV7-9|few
TGTGCCAGCAGCTCCCGACAGGGGTCGTTCTACAATGAGCAGTTCTTC
CASSSRQGSFYNEQFF
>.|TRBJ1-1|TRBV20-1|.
TGCAGTGCTAGTTACCCCAGGGGAAGCATGAACACTGAAGCTTTCTTT
CSASYPRGSMNTEAFF
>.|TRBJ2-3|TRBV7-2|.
TGTGCCAGCAGCGAATGGAACAGCCGCACAGATACGCAGTATTTT
CASSEWNSRTDTQYF
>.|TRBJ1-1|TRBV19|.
TGTGCCAGTAGTAGTCGGCTTACGGAAGACTTCGGCACTGAAGCTTTCTTT
CASSSRLTEDFGTEAFF
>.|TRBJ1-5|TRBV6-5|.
TGTGCCAGCACAATAGAAAGCAATCAGCCCCAGCATTTT
CASTIESNQPQHF
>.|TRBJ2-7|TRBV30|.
TGTGCCTGGAGCGGAGGGACAGCGCCGTACTTC
CAWSGGTAPYF
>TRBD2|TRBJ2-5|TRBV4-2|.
TGTGCCAGCAGCCAAGCGGGCGGGAGGGCGATAGAGACCCAGTACTTC
CASSQAGGRAIETQYF
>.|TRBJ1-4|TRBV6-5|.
TGTGCCAGCAGATCGGGGGGGAACGGTTTGGGAAAACTGTTTTTT
CASRSGGNGLGKLFF
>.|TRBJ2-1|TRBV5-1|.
TGCGCCAGCACCTTGGCCCCAGGGTTATCCTACAATGAGCAGTTCTTC
CASTLAPGLSYNEQFF
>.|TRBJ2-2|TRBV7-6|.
TGTGCCAGCAGCTTACAGATGAGGGGGATCCTTGACACCGGGGAGCTGTTTTTT
CASSLQMRGILDTGELFF
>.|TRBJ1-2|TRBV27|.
TGTGCCAGCAGGGGTGGCGGGGGAAGTGGCTACACCTTC
CASRGGGGSGYTF
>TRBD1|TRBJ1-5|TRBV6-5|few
TGTGCCAGCAGGGGACAGGGTAGGAGCAATCAGCCCCAGCATTTT
CASRGQGRSNQPQHF
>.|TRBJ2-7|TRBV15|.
TGTGCCACCAGCAGGTGGGGCGGGGGCGTGGGCGAGCAGTACTTC
CATSRWGGGVGEQYF
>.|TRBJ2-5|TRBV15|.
TGTGCCACCAGCAGAGATCAGCAAGAGACCCAGTACTTC
CATSRDQQETQYF
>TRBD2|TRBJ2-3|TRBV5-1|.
TGCGCCAGCAGCTCCCGCCCCACTAGCGGGAACACAGATACGCAGTATTTT
CASSSRPTSGNTDTQYF
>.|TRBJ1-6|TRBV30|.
TGTGCCTGGAGTGAGGTGGACAGAGACCCTTCACCCCTCCACTTT
CAWSEVDRDPSPLHF
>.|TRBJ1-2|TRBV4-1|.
TGCGCCAGCAGCAACCCAGGGCAGGGCTATGGCTACACCTTC
CASSNPGQGYGYTF
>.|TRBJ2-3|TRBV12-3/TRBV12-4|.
TGTGCCAGCAGTTTGATCAGGACAGATACGCAGTATTTT
CASSLIRTDTQYF
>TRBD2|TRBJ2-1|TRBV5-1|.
TGCGCCAGCAGGGACCCCGGGAGGAAATCCTACAATGAGCAGTTCTTC
CASRDPGRKSYNEQFF
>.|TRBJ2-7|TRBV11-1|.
TGTGCCAGCAGCTTAGAACACCTCACCTACGAGCAGTACTTC
CASSLEHLTYEQYF
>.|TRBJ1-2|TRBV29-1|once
TGCAGCGCCCAGTGGGGGCCAGGACATGGCTACACCTTC
CSAQWGPGHGYTF
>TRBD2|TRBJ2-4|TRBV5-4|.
TGTGCCAGCAGCTTACTAGCGGGGACGGGTAAAAACATTCAGTACTTC
CASSLLAGTGKNIQYF
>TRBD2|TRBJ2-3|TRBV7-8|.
TGTGCCAGCAGCGTGACTAGCGGCACAGATACGCAGTATTTT
CASSVTSGTDTQYF
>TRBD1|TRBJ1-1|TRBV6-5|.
TGTGCCAGCAGAAGACAGGGTTGGACTGAAGCTTTCTTT
CASRRQGWTEAFF
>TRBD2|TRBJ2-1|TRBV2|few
TGTGCCAGCAGTGACGAGCGGGGGGGCCGGTCTGAGCAGTTCTTC
CASSDERGGRSEQFF
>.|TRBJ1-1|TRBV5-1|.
TGCGCCAGCAGCTTGTTTCCTTCTCCCGCTGAAGCTTTCTTT
CASSLFPSPAEAFF
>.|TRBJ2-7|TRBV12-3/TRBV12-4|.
TGTGCCAGCAGTTTAGCAGAGGGCGAGCAGTACTTC
CASSLAEGEQYF
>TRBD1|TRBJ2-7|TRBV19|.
TGTGCCAGTAGCCGACATGGACAGGCCAAGCCTGGGGAGCAGTACTTC
CASSRHGQAKPGEQYF
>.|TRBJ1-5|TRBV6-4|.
TGTGCCAGCAGTGAGTCCAACAGGGAAGGGTGCGGTCAGCCCCAGCATTTT
CASSESNREGCGQPQHF
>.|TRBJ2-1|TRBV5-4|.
TGTGCCAGCAGCTTGGCCCAGGGGGGCCCTTGGAATGAGCAGTTCTTC
CASSLAQGGPWNEQFF
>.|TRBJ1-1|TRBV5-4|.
TGTGCCAGCAGCCCGGACCTGGTGGGAGGAAGGACTGAAGCTTTCTTT
CASSPDLVGGRTEAFF
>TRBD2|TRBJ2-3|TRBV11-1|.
TGTGCCAGCAGCCTCTTTAGCGGGAGAAGCACAGATACGCAGTATTTT
CASSLFSGRSTDTQYF
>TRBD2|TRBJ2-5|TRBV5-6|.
TGTGCCAGCAGCTTTTGGGGTAGCGGGGGTAGATGGCAAGAGACCCAGTACTTC
CASSFWGSGGRWQETQYF
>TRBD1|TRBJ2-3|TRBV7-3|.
TGTGCCAGCAGCACAAGACAGGGGGGCCTAGATACGCAGTATTTT
CASSTRQGGLDTQYF
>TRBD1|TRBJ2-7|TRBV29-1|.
TGCAGCGTTGCCCGATCCCGGACAGGGCCCTACGAGCAGTACTTC
CSVARSRTGPYEQYF
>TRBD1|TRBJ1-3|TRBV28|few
TGTGCCAGCAGACAGGGGGGTTTTTCGAACACCATATATTTT
CASRQGGFSNTIYF
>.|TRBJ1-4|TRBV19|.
TGTGCCAGTAGTACCGCAGGGAGGGCAACTAATGAAAAACTGTTTTTT
CASSTAGRATNEKLFF
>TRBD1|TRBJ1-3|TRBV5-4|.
TGTGCCAGCAGCTGGGACAGGGCGTCTGGAAACACCATATATTTT
CASSWDRASGNTIYF
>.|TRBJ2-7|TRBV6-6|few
TGTGCCAGCAGCCACGGAGGGAACGAGCAGTACTTC
CASSHGGNEQYF
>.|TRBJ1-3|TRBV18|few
TGTGCCAGCTCACCCGGGTCGCAAAGTGGAAACACCATATATTTT
CASSPGSQSGNTIYF
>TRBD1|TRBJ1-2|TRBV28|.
TGTGCCAGCAGTTTACTGCCGGGACAGGGGTACTATGGCTACACCTTC
CASSLLPGQGYYGYTF
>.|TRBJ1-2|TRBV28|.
TGTGCCAGCAGTTCGTCGTTTGGCTACACCTTC
CASSSSFGYTF
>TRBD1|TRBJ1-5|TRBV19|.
TGTGCCAGTAGAATTGGGACAGGGGGCGTTCAGCCCCAGCATTTT
CASRIGTGGVQPQHF
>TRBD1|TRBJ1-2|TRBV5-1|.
TGCGCCAGCAGCTTGGAGGGGGCGTCTGGCTACACCTTC
CASSLEGASGYTF
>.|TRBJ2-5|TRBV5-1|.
TGCGCCAGCAGCGTGACAGCCCAACAAGAGACCCAGTACTTC
CASSVTAQQETQYF
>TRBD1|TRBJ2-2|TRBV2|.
TGTGCCAGCAGTGTACGGGGACAGGGTATTGTTAGCGCCGGGGAGCTGTTTTTT
CASSVRGQGIVSAGELFF
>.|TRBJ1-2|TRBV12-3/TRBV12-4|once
TGTGCCAGCGCGTCCAGGGTTAACTATGGCTACACCTTC
CASASRVNYGYTF
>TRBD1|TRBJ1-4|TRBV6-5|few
TGTGCCAGCAGTTCCCCCGGGACAGGGACGGAGGTATTT
CASSSPGTGTEVF
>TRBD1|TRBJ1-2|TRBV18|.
TGTGCCAGCTCACCGGGACAGGGATATGGCTACACCTTC
CASSPGQGYGYTF
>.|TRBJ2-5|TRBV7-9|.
TGTGCCAGCAGCCTAACCGGGGGCCAAGAGACCCAGTACTTC
CASSLTGGQETQYF
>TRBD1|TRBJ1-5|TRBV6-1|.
TGTGCCAGCAGTGAAGACAGGGGTCAGCCCCAGCATTTT
CASSEDRGQPQHF